What follows describes a single TCR beta chain. The record originates from a study of blood T cells in healthy people across ages. Sample-barcoded 5' priming and a J-beta primer mix drove a second PCR of roughly 7 to 11 cycles. Via MiXCR, TCRdb re-called the 5' RACE reads, giving one row per CDR3 protein. The sample carries 1 million or so distinct CDR3 sequences, about 23% recorded once. Losses at the gene ends were 2 bases for V and 3 bases for J; bases not matched to a gene: 1. CDR3 size: 13 residues. Germline values: CDR1 SGHRS, CDR2 YFSETQ. Every donor provided roughly 10 milliliters of peripheral blood. These data were also reused for a study on T cells of mothers and their children.

Source material: blood. This clonotype was obtained from a girl aged 2-10 years in good health. V is TRBV5-1 and J is TRBJ2-5; 7 bases are a match to TRBD1. In DNA form, the CDR3 reads TGCGCCAGCAGCTTCGGACAGGAAGAGACCCAGTACTTC. This encodes CASSFGQEETQYF.